What follows is one TCR beta chain and its context. Its cognate antigen is unknown. Only Caucasian adults living in Nashville, Tennessee served as donors. This table comes from immunoSEQ multiplex PCR, and its TCRdb copy is limited to in-frame clones, with some not included. This sample has millions of clones; around 95% occur once, and the top ten carry 0.13%. The sample comes from a study of shared clonotypes between healthy human individuals. Looking at the study overall: The donor pool was made up of a couple of women and three men aged 18 to 49.

Study outcomes and limitations: Sharing of clonotypes among donors was expected to vary with sequencing depth. Clonotype sharing across several donors was observed for 4% to 5.5% of naive CD4 clonotypes.

The CDR3 is 13 amino acids. V lost 6 bases, J lost 5 bases, and 5 bases stayed unmatched. The germline V gene has CDR1 MNHEY and CDR2 SVGAGI. This clonotype originated in a man in his late teens or twenties in good health. Sequencing was performed on naive CD4+ T cells sorted from blood. Subset: CD45RA+ positively selected. The chain links TRBV6-5 to TRBJ1-2; 8 positions agree with TRBD1. The CDR3 DNA sequence: TGTGCCAGCAGGCGGACAGGGAAGTATGGCTACACCTTC. Its protein product is CASRRTGKYGYTF.